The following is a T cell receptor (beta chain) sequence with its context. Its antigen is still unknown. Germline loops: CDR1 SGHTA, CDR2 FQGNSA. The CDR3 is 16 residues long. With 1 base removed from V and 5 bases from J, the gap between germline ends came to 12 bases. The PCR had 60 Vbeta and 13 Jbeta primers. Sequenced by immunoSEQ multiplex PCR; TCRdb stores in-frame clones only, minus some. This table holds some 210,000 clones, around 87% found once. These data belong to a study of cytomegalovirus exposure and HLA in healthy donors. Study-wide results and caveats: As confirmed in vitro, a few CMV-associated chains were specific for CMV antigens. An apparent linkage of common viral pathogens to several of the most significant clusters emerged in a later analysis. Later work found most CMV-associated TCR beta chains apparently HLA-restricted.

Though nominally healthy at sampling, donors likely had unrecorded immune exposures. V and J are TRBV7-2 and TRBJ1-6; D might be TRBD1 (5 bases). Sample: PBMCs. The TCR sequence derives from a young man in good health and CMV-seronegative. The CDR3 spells CASSLVRTLNNSPLHF. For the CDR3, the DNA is TGTGCCAGCAGCTTAGTTAGGACACTAAATAATTCACCCCTCCACTTT.